This T cell receptor (beta chain) was recovered during a study of T cell clones after liver transplantation. Germline values: CDR1 MNHEY, CDR2 SMNVEV (reference sequence). Trimming at V came to 5 bases and at J to 3 bases, leaving 3 bases not matched to a gene. This CDR3 contains 15 residues. Assay: immunoSEQ multiplex PCR; the TCRdb copy retains only in-frame clones and omits some. This sample carries approximately 12,000 clones, roughly 74% of them seen once, and the ten largest clones take approximately 30%. This clone qualifies as medium-sized (0.01 to 0.1%). The TCR originated in a human patient who received a liver transplant. The graft donor may have contributed some T cells. The chain recombines TRBV27 with TRBJ2-1; 11 bases fit TRBD2. This specimen consisted of CD8+ T cells from blood, obtained at the 22-month timepoint. The CDR3 nucleotides read TGTGCCAGCAGTCAAACTAGCGGGAGCTACAATGAGCAGTTCTTC. Residues: CASSQTSGSYNEQFF.